This T cell receptor (beta chain) was obtained from a study of blood T cell repertoires in COVID-19 (TCRdb year 2020). Background on the whole study: The collaborator samples originated in the United States, Italy and Spain and spanned the acute and convalescent phases of COVID-19. The material from the prospective study consisted of cDNA or gDNA derived from T cells, B-cell-depleted T cells, or PBMCs. The dataset comprised deeply sampled blood TCRbeta repertoires from subjects exposed to, actively infected with, or recovered from COVID-19. A freely available public database, intended as a resource for researchers studying the immune response to SARS-CoV-2, is where the repertoires were released. The samples were drawn from two sources: the first 160 participants of the ongoing ImmuneRACE study, and 1,000 to 1,500 subjects contributed by 6 global collaborators. A de-identified subject ID, COVID-19 status, age in years and sex were almost always included in the sample metadata. Where available, HLA class I and class II types were obtained from metadata supplied by the sample provider rather than from assay-based typing. Findings and caveats that apply to the study as a whole: The quantity of clinical and demographic metadata differed by source and by participant and was supplied without curation.

The table lists this clone with a few counts. Its recognized antigen is unknown. Qualities for individual bases were not recorded, and no much larger clone is one base off. TCRbeta CDR3 regions were amplified from genomic DNA by means of the immunoSEQ Assay, a bias-controlled multiplex PCR. Per the source publication's procedure: The number of nucleated cells in each sample was estimated from the amplification of reference gene primers within the assay. Sequence reads were collapsed and filtered to measure the absolute abundance of every unique TCRbeta CDR3 rearrangement. For each sample, productive Simpson clonality was calculated by taking the square root of Simpson's diversity index across productive rearrangements. Drawn from immuneACCESS, this table holds only the in-frame rearrangements with V and J called that TCRdb kept. Clones are partly lost; checked studies trace under half to an unresolved V gene and leave the rest unexplained. D and trimming were read from the DNA, whereas the V and J calls and clone size are those reported in that table. This sample lists under 150,000 clones; around nine tenths were detected once. The top ten clonotypes cover 8% to 11% of the sample.

The collaborating institutions used their own protocols to collect whole blood in K2EDTA tubes. Collaborator samples were shipped for TCRbeta analysis as frozen whole blood, isolated PBMCs, or DNA extracted from either sample type. The germline V gene sets CDR1 to SGHRS and CDR2 to YFSETQ. The CDR3 holds 13 amino acids from the cysteine to the phenylalanine. The entry retains the CDR3 DNA only, 39 bases that are in frame from base 1. V ends up 4 bases short and J 6 bases short, with an unmatched junction base count of 4. The chain is assembled from TRBV5-1 and TRBJ1-2, and 9 bases in between align with TRBD1. The clonotype originates from a man aged 45-65 years with active or convalescent COVID-19. The sequencing sample was made of peripheral blood. The DNA is TGCGCCAGCAGCATACAGGGGGCGAATGGCTACACCTTC. Its translation reads: CASSIQGANGYTF.